A single T cell receptor beta chain is shown here with its context. As yet, its antigen is unknown. The library gave individual cDNA molecules unique molecular identifiers. Original processing notes: Samples contained a median of 95,638 TCRs, with a range of 23,224 to 690,600. Each CDR3 protein gets one entry after TCRdb re-called the RACE reads with MiXCR. The V and J calls follow TCRdb's processing rather than the paper's. Here the sample spans tens of thousands of distinct CDR3 sequences, over 8% being singletons. This entry is derived from a study of human T cells and chemical hapten exposure. Whole-study context: Minor volume differences among pooled libraries chiefly drove per-sample TCR yield variation. General observations from the study: The number of TCRs over 1 in 1000 frequency stayed unchanged after DPC.

Regarding time point: healthy volunteer bleed at 2 weeks. Unseparated into fractions, whole blood served as the source from which total RNA was extracted. V lost 1 base, J lost 6 bases, and 5 bases stayed unmatched. In germline, CDR1 is MNHNY, CDR2 SVGAGI (reference sequence). The CDR3 runs 15 residues. This TCR was recovered from a female donor in good health. Some clones in this sample may be carry-over from other donors' samples. The sample comprised whole blood. This chain joins TRBV6-6 and TRBJ2-7; 11 bases match TRBD1. Written as DNA, the CDR3 is TGTGCCAGCAGTTACTTGGGACAGGGGGAAGGCGAGCAGTACTTC. This encodes CASSYLGQGEGEQYF.